This passage covers 25 T cell receptor beta chains from one sample sequenced in a study of shared clonotypes between healthy human individuals. Measured with immunoSEQ multiplex PCR; TCRdb has only the in-frame clones, and not every one. The table has under 600,000 clones, about 97% seen once. What was sequenced was naive CD4+ T cells sorted from blood. Documented subset: CD45RA+ positively selected. Every receptor here comes from a woman aged 25 to 39 in good health.

A single count supports this clone. The V and J genes are TRBV5-4 and TRBJ1-2; no clear D gene. This CDR3 is 14 amino acids long. CDR1 is SGHNT and CDR2 is YYREEE in the germline V gene (reference sequence). V lost 1 base and J lost 4, with 11 bases in between. CDR3 sequence: CASSLREVAYGYTF. The CDR3 DNA reads as TGTGCCAGCAGCTTGAGGGAGGTAGCCTATGGCTACACCTTC. The full variable domain, its missing parts supplied by reference TRBV5-4 and TRBJ1-2, is ETGVTQSPTHLIKTRGQQVTLRCSSQSGHNTVSWYQQALGQGPQFIFQYYREEENGRGNFPPRFSGLQFPNYSSELNVNALELDDSALYLCASSLREVAYGYTFGSGTRLTVV.

This chain uses TRBV6-1 with TRBJ1-4; D might be TRBD1 (5 bases). Trimming cost V 4 bases and J 8 bases, with 17 bases left between them. Germline V lookup: CDR1 MNHNS, CDR2 SASEGT. This CDR3 comprises 15 residues. As DNA, the CDR3 is TGTGCCAGCAGTGCAGGGCATGGGCGAGAAGAAAAACTGTTTTTT. This encodes CASSAGHGREEKLFF.

The chain recombines TRBV5-8 with TRBJ2-7, with D possibly being TRBD2 (7 bases). The CDR3 runs 15 residues. Germline values: CDR1 SGHTS, CDR2 YDEGEE. V was pared by 0 bases and J by 6 bases, with 16 bases between. CDR3 sequence (DNA): TGTGCCAGCAGCTTGGACGGGGGGCGAGTTCGCGAGCAGTACTTC. This translates into CASSLDGGRVREQYF.

V is TRBV7-2 and J is TRBJ2-7; D gene unclear. The CDR3 is made up of 13 amino acids. CDR1 SGHTA and CDR2 FQGNSA come from the germline V gene. Trimming pared 4 bases from V and 1 base from J, leaving 8 bases between. For the CDR3, the DNA is TGTGCCAGCAGCTCCCAGATTTCCTACGAGCAGTACTTC. Its translation: CASSSQISYEQYF. Full variable domain (remainder filled in from reference TRBV7-2 and TRBJ2-7): GAGVSQSPSNKVTEKGKDVELRCDPISGHTALYWYRQSLGQGLEFLIYFQGNSAPDKSGLPSDRFSAERTGGSVSTLTIQRTQQEDSAVYLCASSSQISYEQYFGPGTRLTVT.

V gene TRBV18 combines with J gene TRBJ2-1; D ambiguous. Germline assignment: CDR1 KGHSH and CDR2 LQKENI. The germline V and J ends were trimmed by 3 bases and 6 bases, with 12 bases remaining between them. This CDR3 contains 14 residues. CDR3 region: CASSPGMATNEQFF. CDR3 DNA sequence: TGTGCCAGCTCACCGGGCATGGCCACCAATGAGCAGTTCTTC.

The rearrangement uses TRBV6-6 and TRBJ2-7, with D perhaps TRBD2 (6 bases). CDR3 length: 14 amino acids. The V end lost 4 bases, the J end lost 5 bases, and 15 bases lay between the germline ends. In germline, CDR1 is MNHNY, CDR2 SVGAGI (reference sequence). CDR3 amino acids: CASSSPSGSHEQYF. The CDR3 DNA sequence: TGTGCCAGCAGTTCTCCGAGCGGGTCCCACGAGCAGTACTTC.

This clone has just one count. The genes are TRBV6-5 and TRBJ2-1; weak D call: TRBD2 (5 bases). Trimming shortened V by 7 bases and J by 5 bases, and 18 bases separated the two germline ends. CDR3 length: 15 amino acids. From germline, CDR1 is MNHEY and CDR2 SVGAGI. The CDR3 sequence is CASTSTPTRDNEQFF. The DNA of the CDR3 is TGTGCCAGCACCTCTACTCCAACTAGGGACAATGAGCAGTTCTTC.

The chain couples TRBV27 to TRBJ2-5, with D unclear. Germline assignment: CDR1 MNHEY and CDR2 SMNVEV (reference sequence). The length of the CDR3 is 14 residues. V lost 0 bases and J 2 bases, leaving 7 bases between the germline ends. As DNA, the CDR3 is TGTGCCAGCAGTTTATCCCGCTTGCAAGAGACCCAGTACTTC. Translated: CASSLSRLQETQYF.

The rearrangement uses TRBV28 and TRBJ2-5; D is perhaps TRBD2 (5 bases). The J call may be in error: the DNA end matches TRBJ2-7 better. Looked up from germline, CDR1 is MDHEN and CDR2 is SYDVKM. The CDR3 runs to 12 residues. CDR3 region: CASSGSSYEQYF. CDR3 coding DNA: TGTGCCAGCAGTGGGAGCTCCTACGAGCAGTACTTC.

J is TRBJ1-2 and V is TRBV28; 10 bases align to TRBD1. The CDR3 spans 14 residues. The germline V gene encodes CDR1 MDHEN and CDR2 SYDVKM. V lost 6 bases and J lost 8; bases outside the gene matches: 9. Written as DNA, the CDR3 is TGTGCCAGCAGACTGCCGGGACAGGGGAACGGCTACACCTTC. Its translation: CASRLPGQGNGYTF.

The V call is TRBV4-1, the J call TRBJ1-1, with a tentative D call TRBD1 (6 bases). CDR3 length equals 11 residues. Deletions cut 11 bases from V and 5 bases from J, with 12 bases between. In germline, CDR1 is MGHRA, CDR2 YSYEKL. The CDR3 loop reads CAGTGLTEAFF. The CDR3 nucleotides read TGCGCCGGAACAGGGTTGACTGAAGCTTTCTTT.

The V gene is TRBV4-1, the J gene TRBJ2-7; 12 nucleotides align to TRBD1. There are 16 residues in the CDR3. The ends lost 3 bases at V and 5 bases at J; junction bases unmatched: 8. Germline V gives CDR1 MGHRA, CDR2 YSYEKL. The CDR3 nucleotides are TGCGCCAGCAGCCAGCTCCGGGACAGGGGGCACCACGAGCAGTACTTC. It codes for CASSQLRDRGHHEQYF.

This chain joins TRBV15 and TRBJ1-5; possible D gene TRBD1, 5 bases. CDR3 length: 14 residues. V was shortened by 0 bases and J by 6 bases, with 9 bases between the two germline ends. Germline CDR1 and CDR2: LNHNV and YYDKDF (reference sequence). CDR3 region: CATSRDQGTQPQHF. Written as DNA, the CDR3 is TGTGCCACCAGCAGAGATCAGGGAACTCAGCCCCAGCATTTT.

The chain couples TRBV29-1 to TRBJ1-1, with 7 nucleotides matching TRBD1. Germline V gene lookup returns CDR1 SQVTM and CDR2 ANQGSEA. The CDR3 totals 14 residues. The V gene end was trimmed by 6 bases and the J gene end by 0 bases; junction bases not matched to a gene: 7. CDR3 region: CSVGDRVMNTEAFF. The CDR3 bases are TGCAGCGTGGGGGACAGAGTCATGAACACTGAAGCTTTCTTT.

CDR3 region: CASSAGLAGGRGPYEQYF. The CDR3 nucleotides read TGCGCCAGCAGCGCGGGACTAGCGGGAGGGCGGGGCCCTTACGAGCAGTACTTC. The V call is TRBV5-1, the J call TRBJ2-7, with 16 bases identical to TRBD2. The CDR3 runs 18 residues. V was pared by 4 bases and J by 4 bases, with 11 bases of the junction left unmatched. The germline gives CDR1 SGHRS, CDR2 YFSETQ.

This clone was seen only once. The rearrangement links TRBV5-1 to TRBJ1-1, with D possibly TRBD1 on 6 matching bases. The CDR3 totals 16 residues. The germline V and J ends were trimmed by 4 bases and 1 base, with 17 bases remaining between them. The germline CDR1 and CDR2 sequences are SGHRS and YFSETQ. The CDR3 nucleotides read TGCGCCAGCAGCCAGGGGCCCGGGGGCGAGAACACTGAAGCTTTCTTT. It is translated as CASSQGPGGENTEAFF.

The chain combines TRBV18 with TRBJ1-1, with D perhaps TRBD1 (5 bases). Trimming took 1 base from V and 2 from J, leaving 11 bases between them. From germline, CDR1 is KGHSH and CDR2 LQKENI. There are 15 residues in the CDR3. The CDR3 DNA reads as TGTGCCAGCTCACCACGGGGAGGGGCAAACACTGAAGCTTTCTTT. Protein product: CASSPRGGANTEAFF.

This rearrangement joins TRBV11-2 to TRBJ2-3; 7 bases line up with TRBD2. V lost 4 bases to trimming and J lost 0 bases; unmatched junction nucleotides: 4. The CDR3 has 15 residues. Looked up from germline, CDR1 is SGHAT and CDR2 is FQNNGV. The CDR3 loop is CASSSKRGSTDTQYF. Written as DNA, the CDR3 is TGTGCCAGCAGCTCAAAGCGGGGTAGCACAGATACGCAGTATTTT.

This chain joins TRBV29-1 and TRBJ1-3; TRBD1 might be the D (6 bases). The V end was cut by 6 bases, the J end by 0 bases, with 15 bases between. Per the germline V gene, CDR1 is SQVTM and CDR2 is ANQGSEA. The CDR3 totals 15 residues. The CDR3 sequence: CSVLMDRFSGNTIYF. As DNA, the CDR3 is TGCAGCGTCCTCATGGACAGATTCTCTGGAAACACCATATATTTT. Combining the CDR3 with reference TRBV29-1 and TRBJ1-3 gives the whole variable domain SAVISQKPSRDICQRGTSLTIQCQVDSQVTMMFWYRQQPGQSLTLIATANQGSEATYESGFVIDKFPISRPNLTFSTLTVSNMSPEDSSIYLCSVLMDRFSGNTIYFGEGSWLTVV.

The V call is TRBV11-2, the J call TRBJ1-4; 10 bases match TRBD1. The CDR3 extends over 14 amino acids. Germline V gives CDR1 SGHAT, CDR2 FQNNGV. Trimming cost V 4 bases and J 8 bases; bases outside gene matches: 4. CDR3 sequence: CASSWDRGSEKLFF. The DNA of the CDR3 is TGTGCCAGCAGCTGGGACAGGGGATCCGAAAAACTGTTTTTT.

This chain uses TRBV5-4 with TRBJ2-1; tentative D call: TRBD2 (6 bases). The CDR3 extends over 15 amino acids. Trimming took off 3 bases at V and 8 bases at J, with 18 bases between the two ends. Germline-derived CDR1 and CDR2 are SGHNT and YYREEE (reference sequence). The CDR3 reads CASSSSSGENYEQFF. As DNA, the CDR3 is TGTGCCAGCAGCTCCTCTTCGGGGGAGAACTATGAGCAGTTCTTC.

V and J are TRBV19 and TRBJ2-7; D is undetermined. Germline CDR1 is LNHDA and CDR2 is SQIVND (reference sequence). The CDR3 covers 13 residues. Trimming pared 4 bases from V and 1 base from J, leaving 8 bases between. CDR3 sequence: CASSTRRSYEQYF. The CDR3 DNA reads TGTGCCAGTAGTACCCGACGGTCCTACGAGCAGTACTTC. Together with reference TRBV19 and TRBJ2-7, the CDR3 gives the full variable domain: DGGITQSPKYLFRKEGQNVTLSCEQNLNHDAMYWYRQDPGQGLRLIYYSQIVNDFQKGDIAEGYSVSREKKESFPLTVTSAQKNPTAFYLCASSTRRSYEQYFGPGTRLTVT.

Notes on this clone: Other DNA sequences in this specimen translate into the identical CDR3. The V and J genes are TRBV19 and TRBJ2-3, with 14 positions matching TRBD2. The V gene's germline CDR1 is LNHDA and CDR2 SQIVND (reference sequence). There are 16 residues in the CDR3. J gave up 3 bases and V 4 bases, and 3 bases lay outside the gene matches. DNA for the CDR3: TGTGCCAGTAGTACCGGACTAGCGGGAGGAACAGATACGCAGTATTTT. Its protein product is CASSTGLAGGTDTQYF.

The chain is built from TRBV27 and TRBJ1-2; D call uncertain. There are 14 residues in the CDR3. Trimming took off 6 bases at V and 5 bases at J, with 16 bases between the two ends. The germline V gene encodes CDR1 MNHEY and CDR2 SMNVEV (reference sequence). As DNA, the CDR3 is TGTGCCAGCAGCCCCGGGTCGGGAGAATATGGCTACACCTTC. It translates to CASSPGSGEYGYTF.

This rearrangement joins TRBV5-1 to TRBJ2-3; tentative D call: TRBD2 (6 bases). V lost 4 bases, J lost 3 bases, and 15 bases lay in between. Germline lookup yields CDR1 SGHRS and CDR2 YFSETQ. This CDR3 spans 15 amino acids. The CDR3 loop reads CASSPTGTGTDTQYF. The CDR3 region has the DNA TGCGCCAGCAGCCCAACCGGGACTGGAACAGATACGCAGTATTTT.